Below, 32 T cell receptor beta chains from the same sample are listed, as sequenced in a study of T cells in Graves' hyperthyroidism and ophthalmopathy. Regions amplified from RNA transcripts were the TCR beta CDR3 regions. RT-PCR in the first round (using the HTBI primer set) targeted the TCR CDR3. TCRdb re-called the multiplex PCR reads with MiXCR, one entry per CDR3 protein. The sample contains 300,000 or so distinct CDR3 sequences, 16% of which appear only once. The sample comprised blood. These receptors originate from a man aged 25 to 45 with Graves' hyperthyroidism.

The chain carries TRBV3-1 and TRBJ1-4, with D possibly being TRBD1 (6 bases). This CDR3 has 15 amino acids. Germline V gene lookup returns CDR1 LGHDT and CDR2 YNNKEL (reference sequence). Trimming took off 8 bases at V and 5 bases at J, with 18 bases between the two ends. Written as DNA, the CDR3 is TGTGCCAGCCAGAAGGGGGGGGCAGGGAATGAAAAACTGTTTTTT. It yields the protein CASQKGGAGNEKLFF.

This clonotype has a handful of counts. The V and J genes are TRBV7-2 and TRBJ1-2; D call uncertain. The germline V and J ends were trimmed by 1 base and 3 bases, with 15 bases remaining between them. Germline-derived CDR1 and CDR2 are SGHTA and FQGNSA. The CDR3 has 16 amino acids. The CDR3 protein is CASSLVRVGEDYGYTF. DNA for the CDR3: TGTGCCAGCAGCTTAGTTCGGGTCGGGGAGGACTATGGCTACACCTTC. Full variable domain (remainder filled in from reference TRBV7-2 and TRBJ1-2): GAGVSQSPSNKVTEKGKDVELRCDPISGHTALYWYRQSLGQGLEFLIYFQGNSAPDKSGLPSDRFSAERTGGSVSTLTIQRTQQEDSAVYLCASSLVRVGEDYGYTFGSGTRLTVV.

This chain links TRBV11-2 with TRBJ2-1, with 10 bases lining up with TRBD2. Unmatched junction bases numbered 7, after V lost 3 bases and J lost 8 bases. Germline V gene sequence: CDR1 SGHAT, CDR2 FQNNGV. There are 15 residues in the CDR3. DNA of the CDR3: TGTGCCAGCAGCTTGTGGCTAGCGGGAGTACATGAGCAGTTCTTC. Translating it yields CASSLWLAGVHEQFF.

This clonotype was detected only a few times. The chain employs TRBV29-1 and TRBJ2-3, with TRBD2 matching over 12 bases. Germline lookup yields CDR1 SQVTM and CDR2 ANQGSEA. V lost 1 base and J lost 1; bases outside the gene matches: 3. The CDR3 is 16 amino acids. This CDR3 reads CSVEGLAGEGTDTQYF. CDR3 DNA: TGCAGCGTTGAAGGACTAGCGGGAGAGGGCACAGATACGCAGTATTTT.

There are many counts of this clonotype. The rearrangement uses TRBV7-2 and TRBJ2-3; D unclear. The V gene lost 6 bases and the J gene lost 8 bases, with 18 bases spanning the gap. Germline V gene sequence: CDR1 SGHTA, CDR2 FQGNSA. CDR3 length equals 14 residues. The CDR3 here is CASSSVLVGGTQYF. As DNA, the CDR3 is TGTGCCAGCAGTTCGGTGCTAGTCGGTGGTACGCAGTATTTT.

This clonotype was seen more than once but under ten times. The J gene is TRBJ2-1, the V gene TRBV5-4; D uncertain. The germline gives CDR1 SGHNT, CDR2 YYREEE (reference sequence). V lost 4 bases, J lost 0 bases, and 11 bases lay in between. There are 15 residues in the CDR3. For the CDR3, the DNA is TGTGCCAGCAGCCCTTGGATGAGCTCCTACAATGAGCAGTTCTTC. This translates into CASSPWMSSYNEQFF.

There are many counts of this clonotype. The chain joins TRBV19 to TRBJ1-1; 9 positions agree with TRBD1. CDR3 length equals 15 residues. Trimming cost V 6 bases and J 0 bases; bases outside gene matches: 5. Germline assignment: CDR1 LNHDA and CDR2 SQIVND (reference sequence). CDR3 DNA sequence: TGTGCCAGTAGAGACCGGACAGGGGTGAACACTGAAGCTTTCTTT. Translating gives CASRDRTGVNTEAFF.

This clonotype was picked up a small number of times. This chain links TRBV7-9 with TRBJ2-5; no definite D call. This CDR3 is built from 14 residues. Germline-derived CDR1 and CDR2 are SEHNR and FQNEAQ (reference sequence). The V end lost 3 bases, the J end lost 5 bases, and 13 bases lay between the germline ends. The CDR3: CASSFKGRPETQYF. The CDR3 nucleotides are TGTGCCAGCAGCTTTAAAGGGCGTCCGGAGACCCAGTACTTC.

This chain connects TRBV15 to TRBJ2-3; TRBD1 matches 10 bases. Germline V gene lookup returns CDR1 LNHNV and CDR2 YYDKDF (reference sequence). The CDR3 covers 20 residues. The ends lost 1 base at V and 1 base at J; junction bases unmatched: 14. CDR3: CATSRGWTGGGGWGTDTQYF. For the CDR3, the DNA is TGTGCCACCAGCAGAGGTTGGACAGGGGGTGGTGGGTGGGGCACAGATACGCAGTATTTT. The full variable domain, completed using reference TRBV15 and TRBJ2-3, is DAMVIQNPRYQVTQFGKPVTLSCSQTLNHNVMYWYQQKSSQAPKLLFHYYDKDFNNEADTPDNFQSRRPNTSFCFLDIRSPGLGDTAMYLCATSRGWTGGGGWGTDTQYFGPGTRLTVL.

In the case of this clonotype: One junction end does not reproduce the germline sequence, and a read error may be involved. The chain has TRBV5-5 and TRBJ2-1, with 11 bases lining up with TRBD1. The CDR3 has 14 amino acids. CDR1 is SGHKS, CDR2 YYEKEE, per germline (reference sequence). CDR3 in amino acids: CAGSLWTGGSEQFF. The CDR3, as DNA: TGTGCCGGCAGCTTATGGACAGGGGGCAGTGAGCAGTTCTTC. Supplemented by reference TRBV5-5 and TRBJ2-1, the full variable domain reads DAGVTQSPTHLIKTRGQQVTLRCSPISGHKSVSWYQQVLGQGPQFIFQYYEKEERGRGNFPDRFSARQFPNYSSELNVNALLLGDSALYLCAGSLWTGGSEQFFGPGTRLTVL.

Remarks on this clonotype: A read error may explain this, as a much larger clone is one base away. The chain uses TRBV20-1 and TRBJ2-7; D may be TRBD2 (5 bases). CDR3 length equals 12 residues. The germline CDR1 and CDR2 sequences are DFQATT and SNEGSKA (reference sequence). CDR3 bases: TGCGGTGCTAGTAAGCGGAGCTACGAGCAGTACTTC. Its protein product is CGASKRSYEQYF.

As to this clonotype: A much more abundant neighbour one base away suggests this may be a read error. The chain employs TRBV3-1 and TRBJ2-2; the D is unclear. The ends were cut back, 11 bases at V and 5 bases at J, with 12 bases in the middle. CDR1 LGHDT and CDR2 YNNKEL come from the germline V gene (reference sequence). The CDR3 is 12 residues long. This chain's CDR3 is CAVGPLTGELFF. The DNA of the CDR3 is TGTGCCGTAGGCCCTCTGACCGGGGAGCTGTTTTTT.

This clonotype was recorded many times. This chain uses TRBV4-1 with TRBJ1-5; D is undetermined. V lost 0 bases and J 5 bases, leaving 14 bases between the germline ends. Germline CDR1 is MGHRA and CDR2 is YSYEKL. The CDR3 runs to 16 residues. The CDR3 bases are TGCGCCAGCAGCCAAGATCCGGGATTGAGACATCAGCCCCAGCATTTT. Protein: CASSQDPGLRHQPQHF.

This clonotype was observed a few times. The V call is TRBV15, the J call TRBJ2-1; D is uncertain. CDR1 is LNHNV, CDR2 YYDKDF, per germline (reference sequence). Trimming removed 0 bases from V and 10 bases from J, with 7 bases in between. CDR3 length: 12 residues. CDR3 in DNA: TGTGCCACCAGCAGAGACCGGATGGAGCAGTTCTTC. Encoded protein: CATSRDRMEQFF.

There are many counts of this clonotype. This chain joins TRBV20-1 and TRBJ2-1; D gene ambiguous. The CDR3 length is 14 residues. V was shortened by 5 bases and J by 5 bases, with 16 bases between the two germline ends. Germline V gene data show CDR1 as DFQATT and CDR2 as SNEGSKA (reference sequence). CDR3 amino acids: CSAGRPATDNEQFF. Here the CDR3 DNA reads TGCAGTGCTGGTCGCCCAGCTACCGACAATGAGCAGTTCTTC.

This clonotype was seen ten or more times. This chain connects TRBV20-1 to TRBJ1-1, with D perhaps TRBD1 (5 bases). The germline gives CDR1 DFQATT, CDR2 SNEGSKA (reference sequence). CDR3 length: 14 residues. The V end lost 2 bases, the J end lost 0 bases, and 10 bases lay between the germline ends. The CDR3 DNA sequence: TGCAGTGCTAGATACGGGGCCATGAACACTGAAGCTTTCTTT. Translated: CSARYGAMNTEAFF.

This clonotype was recorded at least ten times. The chain links TRBV5-1 to TRBJ2-7; TRBD1 matches at 8 bases. The CDR3 covers 16 residues. CDR1 is SGHRS, CDR2 YFSETQ, per germline. Unmatched junction bases numbered 10, after V lost 2 bases and J lost 3 bases. CDR3 DNA: TGCGCCAGCAGCTTCGGGGCCGGGACAGGCCTCTACGAGCAGTACTTC. Amino acids: CASSFGAGTGLYEQYF.

The chain couples TRBV6-1 to TRBJ1-1; D not certain. The CDR3 runs 16 residues. Germline CDR1 and CDR2: MNHNS and SASEGT. V was clipped by 7 bases and J by 5 bases, with 23 bases between them. The chain's CDR3 is CASTHGGVLDKTEAFF. CDR3 in DNA: TGTGCCAGCACCCACGGTGGGGTCTTAGATAAGACTGAAGCTTTCTTT.

This clonotype was seen a few times. The CDR3 reads CSATLALSYNEQFF. As DNA, the CDR3 is TGCAGTGCTACACTAGCGTTATCCTACAATGAGCAGTTCTTC. The J gene is TRBJ2-1, the V gene TRBV20-1, with 7 positions matching TRBD2. This CDR3 is 14 amino acids long. Per the germline V gene, CDR1 is DFQATT and CDR2 is SNEGSKA (reference sequence). V lost 4 bases, J lost 1 base, and 4 bases stayed unmatched.

This clonotype was detected ten times or more. This chain joins TRBV12-3 or TRBV12-4 and TRBJ2-7; 12 bases align to TRBD2. After removal of 4 bases from V and 7 bases from J, the junction contained 8 bases not matched to a gene. The length of the CDR3 is 15 residues. CDR3 residues: CASSSTSGGGPEQYF. The CDR3 nucleotides are TGTGCCAGCAGTTCGACTAGCGGGGGTGGACCTGAGCAGTACTTC.

This clonotype turned up a few times. V is TRBV25-1 and J is TRBJ2-4; TRBD2 agrees at 11 bases. Germline loops: CDR1 MGHDK, CDR2 SYGVNS. The V gene end was trimmed by 3 bases and the J gene end by 3 bases; junction bases not matched to a gene: 4. This CDR3 spans 16 amino acids. The CDR3 sequence is CASSETSGINKNIQYF. CDR3 nucleotide sequence: TGTGCCAGCAGTGAGACTAGCGGGATAAACAAAAACATTCAGTACTTC.

This clonotype was recorded many times. This rearrangement joins TRBV12-3 or TRBV12-4 to TRBJ2-1; 10 positions agree with TRBD2. With 4 bases clipped from V and 7 bases from J, the junction kept 7 bases outside the gene matches. There are 15 residues in the CDR3. The chain's CDR3 is CASSSSGGKWNEQFF. Written as DNA, the CDR3 is TGTGCCAGCAGTTCTAGCGGGGGCAAGTGGAATGAGCAGTTCTTC.

V gene TRBV5-1 combines with J gene TRBJ1-2, with D hard to call. Germline V lookup: CDR1 SGHRS, CDR2 YFSETQ. The V end lost 0 bases, the J end lost 0 bases, and 9 bases lay between the germline ends. The CDR3 sequence is 15 residues long. The CDR3 region has the DNA TGCGCCAGCAGCTTGGGGACGCTAGCTAACTATGGCTACACCTTC. Translated, it gives CASSLGTLANYGYTF.

This clonotype was detected many times. This chain joins TRBV5-1 and TRBJ1-1, with D tentatively TRBD1 (5 bases). Germline lookup yields CDR1 SGHRS and CDR2 YFSETQ. V lost 0 bases, J lost 3 bases, and 9 bases lay in between. The CDR3 sequence is 14 residues long. DNA of the CDR3: TGCGCCAGCAGCTTGGATCTAGGGGACACTGAAGCTTTCTTT. Translated: CASSLDLGDTEAFF.

In its sample, this clonotype was seen many times. CDR3 in DNA: TGTGCCAGCAGCTTGGAGGGACTACTACAAGAGACCCAGTACTTC. This sequence encodes CASSLEGLLQETQYF. The V gene is TRBV5-5, the J gene TRBJ2-5; 7 nucleotides line up with TRBD2. CDR1 and CDR2 from the germline V gene are SGHKS and YYEKEE (reference sequence). J was trimmed by 2 bases and V by 0 bases; bases with no gene match: 4. The CDR3 has 15 amino acids. Complete variable domain (other parts from reference TRBV5-5 and TRBJ2-5): DAGVTQSPTHLIKTRGQQVTLRCSPISGHKSVSWYQQVLGQGPQFIFQYYEKEERGRGNFPDRFSARQFPNYSSELNVNALLLGDSALYLCASSLEGLLQETQYFGPGTRLLVL.

This clonotype was found many times. V and J are TRBV28 and TRBJ1-5; 7 nucleotides line up with TRBD1. This CDR3 is built from 14 residues. J gave up 2 bases and V 7 bases, and 5 bases lay outside the gene matches. Germline CDR1 reads MDHEN; CDR2 reads SYDVKM. In DNA, the CDR3 is TGTGCCAGCACCCAGAGGGGGCGCAATCAGCCCCAGCATTTT. Protein sequence: CASTQRGRNQPQHF.

This clonotype was recorded at least ten times. The V and J genes are TRBV24-1 and TRBJ2-2; D gene unclear. Germline V gene lookup returns CDR1 KGHDR and CDR2 SFDVKD. The CDR3 has 15 amino acids. V lost 3 bases and J lost 4, with 11 bases in between. The CDR3, as DNA: TGTGCCACCAGTGATCCGTCTCCCCTCACCGGGGAGCTGTTTTTT. This encodes CATSDPSPLTGELFF.

Turning to this clonotype: A much larger clone differs by one base, so this may be a read error. This chain joins TRBV27 and TRBJ1-2; 7 bases map to TRBD1. Looked up from germline, CDR1 is MNHEY and CDR2 is SMNVEV (reference sequence). V gave up 6 bases and J gave up 1 base; unmatched junction bases: 5. The CDR3 has 14 residues. The CDR3 spells CASSQGQFNYGYTF. CDR3 DNA sequence: TGTGCCAGCAGCCAGGGACAGTTTAACTATGGCTACACCTTC.

This clonotype was picked up many times. The chain uses TRBV28 and TRBJ2-3; TRBD2 is a possible D gene (6 bases). The CDR3 length is 15 residues. Trimming removed 3 bases from V and 5 bases from J, with 15 bases in between. In germline, CDR1 is MDHEN, CDR2 SYDVKM. In DNA form, the CDR3 reads TGTGCCAGCAGTTTGAGAAGCGCCGGGAGAGATACGCAGTATTTT. It yields the protein CASSLRSAGRDTQYF.

This clonotype was observed at least ten times. This sequence joins TRBV12-3 or TRBV12-4 and TRBJ2-3, with 7 nucleotides matching TRBD2. V shed 2 bases and J 12 bases; nucleotides not matched to a gene: 5. This CDR3 is built from 12 residues. The CDR3 sequence: CASSLTRESQYF. The CDR3 DNA follows: TGTGCCAGCAGTTTAACGCGGGAGTCTCAGTATTTT.

This clonotype was detected ten times or more. The genes are TRBV4-1 and TRBJ2-5; D uncertain. The V gene's germline CDR1 is MGHRA and CDR2 YSYEKL. CDR3 length: 15 residues. The V and J ends lost 4 bases and 5 bases respectively, with 17 bases between them. The CDR3 sequence is CASSPTTVRSETQYF. CDR3 DNA: TGCGCCAGCAGCCCAACAACAGTACGGTCGGAGACCCAGTACTTC.

The chain employs TRBV19 and TRBJ2-7; 7 bases agree with TRBD1. The length of the CDR3 is 14 residues. The V gene end was trimmed by 3 bases and the J gene end by 3 bases; junction bases not matched to a gene: 5. CDR1 LNHDA and CDR2 SQIVND come from the germline V gene (reference sequence). The CDR3 is CASSIGTEGYEQYF. CDR3 in DNA: TGTGCCAGTAGTATCGGGACAGAAGGCTACGAGCAGTACTTC.